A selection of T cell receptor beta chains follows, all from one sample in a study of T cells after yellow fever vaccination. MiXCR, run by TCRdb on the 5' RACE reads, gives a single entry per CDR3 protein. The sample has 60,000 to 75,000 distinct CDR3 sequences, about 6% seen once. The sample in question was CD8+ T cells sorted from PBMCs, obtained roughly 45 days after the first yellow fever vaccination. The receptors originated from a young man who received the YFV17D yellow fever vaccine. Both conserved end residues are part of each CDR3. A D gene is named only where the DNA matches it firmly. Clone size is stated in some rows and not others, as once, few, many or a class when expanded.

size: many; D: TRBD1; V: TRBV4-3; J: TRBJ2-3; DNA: TGCGCCAGCAGCCAAGGTCAGGGGACAGGGGGCACAGATACGCAGTATTTT; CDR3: CASSQGQGTGGTDTQYF
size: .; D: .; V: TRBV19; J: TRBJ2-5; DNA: TGTGCCAGTAGTATGGGCCGGGGGAACCGAGAGACCCAGTACTTC; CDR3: CASSMGRGNRETQYF
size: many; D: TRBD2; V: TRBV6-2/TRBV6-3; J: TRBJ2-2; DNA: TGTGCCAGCAGTCGGGAGGGGACTAGCTCTCTGCCTGGGGACACCGGGGAGCTGTTTTTT; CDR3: CASSREGTSSLPGDTGELFF
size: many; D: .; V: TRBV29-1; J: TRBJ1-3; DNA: TGCAGCGTTGCCCCGGAGGGCTCTGGAAACACCATATATTTT; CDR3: CSVAPEGSGNTIYF
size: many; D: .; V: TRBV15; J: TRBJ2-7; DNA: TGTGCCACCAGCAGAGATCTCGGCAGCTACGAGCAGTACTTC; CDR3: CATSRDLGSYEQYF
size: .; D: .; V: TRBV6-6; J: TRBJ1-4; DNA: TGTGCCAGCACCATTCCAGCGGAAAAACTGTTTTTT; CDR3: CASTIPAEKLFF
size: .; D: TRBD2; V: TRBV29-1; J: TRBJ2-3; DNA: TGCAGCGCCGAACCTAGCGGACTCAGCACAGATACGCAGTATTTT; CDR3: CSAEPSGLSTDTQYF
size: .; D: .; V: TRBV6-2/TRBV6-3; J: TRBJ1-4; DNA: TGTGCCAGCAGTCTCGACAGGAGGAATGAAAAACTGTTTTTT; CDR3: CASSLDRRNEKLFF
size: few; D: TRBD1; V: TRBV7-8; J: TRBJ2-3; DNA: TGTGCCAGCAGCTTTTTTTCTTCCGGGACAGGGACCCGCACAGATACGCAGTATTTT; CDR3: CASSFFSSGTGTRTDTQYF
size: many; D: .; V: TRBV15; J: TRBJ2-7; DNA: TGTGCCACCAGCAGAGAGGGATACGAGCAGTACTTC; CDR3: CATSREGYEQYF
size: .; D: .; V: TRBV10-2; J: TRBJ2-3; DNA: TGCGCCAGCTGGCAGCAGAGGCCAGATGCGCAGTATTTT; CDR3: CASWQQRPDAQYF
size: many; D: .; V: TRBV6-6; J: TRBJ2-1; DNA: TGTGCCAGCACCCCTGATAGTCATGAGCAGTTCTTC; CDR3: CASTPDSHEQFF
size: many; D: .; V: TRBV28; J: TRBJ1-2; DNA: TGTGCCAGCAGTTTAACTACTTCCTATGGCTACACCTTC; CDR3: CASSLTTSYGYTF
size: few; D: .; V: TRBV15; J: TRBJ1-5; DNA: TGTGCCACCAGCAGAGATGGTTATAGCAATCAGCCCCAGCATTTT; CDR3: CATSRDGYSNQPQHF
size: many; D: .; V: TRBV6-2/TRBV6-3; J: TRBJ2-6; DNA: TGTGCCAGCAGTTGGGACCCGGCCGATTCTGGGGCCAACGTCCTGACTTTC; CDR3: CASSWDPADSGANVLTF
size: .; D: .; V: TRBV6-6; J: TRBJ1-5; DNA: TGTGCCAGCAGCGAACCCAAGAATCAGCCCCAGCATTTT; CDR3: CASSEPKNQPQHF
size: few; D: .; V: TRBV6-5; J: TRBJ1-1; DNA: TGTGCCAGCAGTTACTCTTGGGGTGGCACTGAAGCTTTCTTT; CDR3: CASSYSWGGTEAFF
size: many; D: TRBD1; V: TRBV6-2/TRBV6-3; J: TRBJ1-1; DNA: TGTGCCATCAACGGACAGGGCTACACTGAAGCTTTCTTT; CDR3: CAINGQGYTEAFF
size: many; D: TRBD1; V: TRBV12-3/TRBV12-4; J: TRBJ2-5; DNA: TGTGCCAGCAGTCCCAGGACAGGCCAAGAGACCCAGTACTTC; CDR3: CASSPRTGQETQYF
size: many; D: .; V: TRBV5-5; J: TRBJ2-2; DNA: TGTGCCAGCAGCAATAATACAGGGAGAATATCGTTAGGGGAGCTGTTTTTT; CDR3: CASSNNTGRISLGELFF
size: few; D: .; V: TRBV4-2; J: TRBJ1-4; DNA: TGTGCCAGCAGCCAAGAGCTAGGGGCGAGTGAAAAACTGTTTTTT; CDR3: CASSQELGASEKLFF
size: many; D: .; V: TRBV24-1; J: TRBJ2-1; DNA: TGTGCCACCAGTGATCCTGTGGGGGCCCACAATGAGCAGTTCTTC; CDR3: CATSDPVGAHNEQFF
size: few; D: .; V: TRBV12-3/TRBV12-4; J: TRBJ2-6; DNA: TGTGCCAGCAGCCTAACGACGGGGGCCAACGTCCTGACTTTC; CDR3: CASSLTTGANVLTF
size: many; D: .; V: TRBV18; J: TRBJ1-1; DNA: TGTGCCAGCTCCCCCCCACTTATGAACACTGAAGCTTTCTTT; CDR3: CASSPPLMNTEAFF
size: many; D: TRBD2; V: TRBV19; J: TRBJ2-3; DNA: TGTGCCACCACCCTTCGGGCGGGGGGTGCAGATACGCAGTATTTT; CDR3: CATTLRAGGADTQYF
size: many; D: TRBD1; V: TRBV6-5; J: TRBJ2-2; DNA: TGTGCCAGCAGCTTCCGGGACAGGGGGCGCGGGGAGCTGTTTTTT; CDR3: CASSFRDRGRGELFF
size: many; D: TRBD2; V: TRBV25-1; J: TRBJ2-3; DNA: TGTGCCAGCAGTGAATACCTAGCGGGGGCAGATACGCAGTATTTT; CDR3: CASSEYLAGADTQYF
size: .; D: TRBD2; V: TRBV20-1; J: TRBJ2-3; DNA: TGCAGTGCTAGAGACGGACTAGCGGGGACATCCTATAGCACAGATACGCAGTATTTT; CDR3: CSARDGLAGTSYSTDTQYF
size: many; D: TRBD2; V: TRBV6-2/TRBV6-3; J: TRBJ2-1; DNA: TGTGCCAGCAGCCAGGGACTAGCGGGGTTTGTTGGTGAGCAGTTCTTC; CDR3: CASSQGLAGFVGEQFF
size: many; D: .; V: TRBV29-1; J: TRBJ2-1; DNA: TGCAGCGTTGAAGGGGGCTCCTCCAATGAGCAGTTCTTC; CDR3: CSVEGGSSNEQFF
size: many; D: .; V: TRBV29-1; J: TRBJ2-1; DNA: TGCAGCGTGGCTGAGACAATTCCCTACAATGAGCAGTTCTTC; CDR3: CSVAETIPYNEQFF
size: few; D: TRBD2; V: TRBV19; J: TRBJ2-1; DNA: TGTGCCAGTAGTATCTCCGGGGGGGCCGGGTTTGATGAGCAGTTCTTC; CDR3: CASSISGGAGFDEQFF